The 18 T cell receptor beta chains listed next were all sequenced from one sample in a study of a mutant IDH1 vaccine in newly diagnosed glioma (dated by TCRdb to 2020 to 2023). The time point label, read with the paper, signifies: week 11, during vaccination. A 20-mer mutant IDH1 peptide at 300 micrograms in Montanide made up each vaccine dose, which was injected subcutaneously together with topical imiquimod. These receptors' antigens are unknown. Receptor libraries were prepared by the immunoSEQ multiplex PCR assay. This immuneACCESS table, as held by TCRdb, lists in-frame sequences with V and J called but not all clones. Of the missing ones, under half trace to an unresolved V gene in checked studies; the others have no known cause. This sample comprises some 120,000 clones, 80% of them detected only once. The top ten hold 5% to 7% of the sample. Sequenced material: PBMCs, taken from a glioma patient whose treatment included an IDH1 peptide vaccine. The receptors here all came from a man aged 40-55 years with glioma.

The chain is built from TRBV9 and TRBJ2-1, with a tentative D call TRBD1 (5 bases). Trimming took 0 bases from V and 6 from J, leaving 10 bases between them. This CDR3 region has 14 residues. Germline V gene sequence: CDR1 SGDLS, CDR2 YYNGEE. CDR3 amino acids: CASSVVGGANEQFF. CDR3 DNA sequence: TGTGCCAGCAGCGTAGTTGGTGGGGCCAATGAGCAGTTCTTC. Together with reference TRBV9 and TRBJ2-1, the CDR3 gives the full variable domain: DSGVTQTPKHLITATGQRVTLRCSPRSGDLSVYWYQQSLDQGLQFLIQYYNGEERAKGNILERFSAQQFPDLHSELNLSSLELGDSALYFCASSVVGGANEQFFGPGTRLTVL.

The chain carries TRBV2 and TRBJ1-4; D gene ambiguous. This CDR3 comprises 14 residues. The V end was cut by 3 bases, the J end by 14 bases, with 19 bases between. Germline lookup yields CDR1 SNHLY and CDR2 FYNNEI. CDR3 loop: CASSEGIYEMGLFF. In DNA form, the CDR3 reads TGTGCCAGCAGTGAGGGGATCTATGAAATGGGGCTGTTTTTT.

V usage is TRBV10-1 and J usage is TRBJ2-1; maybe TRBD2 (6 bases). V lost 3 bases and J 2 bases, leaving 8 bases between the germline ends. Looked up from germline, CDR1 is WNHNN and CDR2 is SYGVQD (reference sequence). This CDR3 comprises 14 residues. CDR3 region: CASSDGGTYNEQFF. Written as DNA, the CDR3 is TGCGCCAGCAGTGATGGAGGGACCTACAATGAGCAGTTCTTC.

This clone has a single count. The chain employs TRBV5-6 and TRBJ2-3, with 11 bases aligning to TRBD2. J lost 2 bases, V lost 2 bases, and 4 bases had no gene match. The germline V gene encodes CDR1 SGHDT and CDR2 YYEEEE. The CDR3 covers 16 residues. The CDR3 bases are TGTGCCAGCAGCTTTCCGGGACTAGCGGACACAGATACGCAGTATTTT. It is translated as CASSFPGLADTDTQYF.

The V gene is TRBV7-2, the J gene TRBJ2-7; 7 bases fit TRBD1. Germline loops: CDR1 SGHTA, CDR2 FQGNSA. There are 16 residues in the CDR3. Germline trimming cut 2 bases from V and 6 bases from J; bases unmatched to any gene: 13. The CDR3 sequence is CASSLRGGTERGEQYF. CDR3 sequence (DNA): TGTGCCAGCAGCTTAAGGGGTGGGACAGAAAGGGGCGAGCAGTACTTC.

The gene calls are TRBV6-5 and TRBJ2-7; 11 bases map to TRBD2. The V gene's germline CDR1 is MNHEY and CDR2 SVGAGI. The V segment lost 9 bases and the J segment 6 bases; nucleotides outside the gene matches: 7. There are 13 residues in the CDR3. This CDR3 is CARYSGGAFEQYF. The CDR3 DNA is TGTGCCAGATATAGCGGGGGGGCTTTCGAGCAGTACTTC.

This clone was recorded once. In DNA form, the CDR3 reads TGTGCCAGCAGCTTAGTCGGCGGAACTAATGAAAAACTGTTTTTT. Translated: CASSLVGGTNEKLFF. The V and J genes are TRBV7-8 and TRBJ1-4; D ambiguous. V shed 1 base and J shed 1 base, with 7 bases lying between them. Germline V CDR1 and CDR2: SGHVS, FQNEAQ. The CDR3 contains 15 residues.

This clone has just one count. V gene TRBV11-2 combines with J gene TRBJ1-1; TRBD1 agrees at 11 bases. The CDR3 totals 16 residues. The trim removed 5 bases at V and 0 bases at J, leaving 5 bases unmatched. Germline CDR1 SGHAT, CDR2 FQNNGV. CDR3 amino acids: CASSRGQGAMNTEAFF. As DNA, the CDR3 is TGTGCCAGCAGCCGCGGACAGGGGGCTATGAACACTGAAGCTTTCTTT.

The V call is TRBV18, the J call TRBJ2-6, with unresolved D. The CDR3 covers 16 residues. The V and J ends lost 3 bases and 2 bases respectively, with 11 bases between them. Germline CDR1 is KGHSH and CDR2 is LQKENI. The CDR3 region has the DNA TGTGCCAGCTCACCTCTTCGGGCCCCTGGGGCCAACGTCCTGACTTTC. Its protein product is CASSPLRAPGANVLTF.

V gene TRBV6-5 combines with J gene TRBJ2-3, with D perhaps assigned TRBD1 or TRBD2 (5 bases each). Trimming pared 4 bases from V and 2 bases from J, leaving 10 bases between. Germline V gene lookup returns CDR1 MNHEY and CDR2 SVGAGI. This CDR3 has 14 amino acids. CDR3 amino acids: CASSWRTNTDTQYF. CDR3 nucleotides: TGTGCCAGCAGTTGGAGGACAAACACAGATACGCAGTATTTT.

This clone was picked up a small number of times. The V call is TRBV18, the J call TRBJ1-1, with 8 nucleotides matching TRBD1. J lost 6 bases, V lost 3 bases, and 3 bases had no gene match. The CDR3 contains 13 residues. CDR1 and CDR2 (germline): KGHSH, LQKENI. The CDR3 protein is CASSPTGGPEAFF. CDR3 nucleotides: TGTGCCAGCTCACCTACAGGGGGTCCTGAAGCTTTCTTT.

This clone has only a few counts. This chain connects TRBV29-1 to TRBJ1-6; 8 bases are a match to TRBD1. Germline V gene lookup returns CDR1 SQVTM and CDR2 ANQGSEA. This CDR3 is 13 amino acids long. The trim removed 8 bases at V and 7 bases at J, leaving 7 bases unmatched. The CDR3 loop is CSPRTGINSPLHF. The CDR3 DNA sequence: TGCAGCCCGAGGACAGGGATAAATTCACCCCTCCACTTT. Full variable domain (rest looked up from reference TRBV29-1 and TRBJ1-6): SAVISQKPSRDICQRGTSLTIQCQVDSQVTMMFWYRQQPGQSLTLIATANQGSEATYESGFVIDKFPISRPNLTFSTLTVSNMSPEDSSIYLCSPRTGINSPLHFGNGTRLTVT.

The V call is TRBV15, the J call TRBJ2-7; 7 nucleotides match TRBD2. Losses at the gene ends were 8 bases for V and 5 bases for J; bases not matched to a gene: 9. The germline V gene encodes CDR1 LNHNV and CDR2 YYDKDF (reference sequence). The CDR3 covers 13 residues. CDR3 DNA: TGTGCCACCCGACCCGCGGGGGTCCACGAGCAGTACTTC. Protein: CATRPAGVHEQYF.

The V gene is TRBV5-8, the J gene TRBJ2-6, with a weak D call TRBD1 (6 bases). V was pared by 0 bases and J by 0 bases, with 10 bases between. Germline CDR1 SGHTS, CDR2 YDEGEE. The CDR3 consists of 17 residues. The CDR3 loop reads CASSLGTAPSGANVLTF. The DNA for the CDR3 is TGTGCCAGCAGCTTGGGGACAGCTCCCTCTGGGGCCAACGTCCTGACTTTC.

This clone was picked up one time. This chain connects TRBV10-3 to TRBJ2-7; D might be TRBD1 or TRBD2, each matching 5 bases. Trimming took off 6 bases at V and 2 bases at J, with 11 bases between the two ends. The germline CDR1 and CDR2 sequences are ENHRY and SYGVKD. The CDR3 extends over 13 amino acids. The DNA of the CDR3 is TGTGCCATCAGCCCCAGGGAGACCTACGAGCAGTACTTC. Translation: CAISPRETYEQYF.

The CDR3: CASSLAGTGGNEQYF. CDR3 sequence (DNA): TGTGCCAGCAGCTTGGCCGGGACAGGGGGCAACGAGCAGTACTTC. The chain has TRBV11-2 and TRBJ2-7; 12 bases are a match to TRBD1. This CDR3 is 15 amino acids long. CDR1 and CDR2 (germline): SGHAT, FQNNGV. J lost 5 bases, V lost 3 bases, and 5 bases had no gene match.

The chain employs TRBV7-9 and TRBJ1-2; the D gene is possibly TRBD1 (6 bases). Germline CDR1 reads SEHNR; CDR2 reads FQNEAQ (reference sequence). Trimming removed 1 base at V and 2 bases at J, with 8 bases between. This CDR3 contains 14 residues. The chain's CDR3 is CASSLDGGNYGYTF. The CDR3 region has the DNA TGTGCCAGCAGCTTAGACGGGGGCAACTATGGCTACACCTTC.

The V and J genes are TRBV9 and TRBJ2-1; 12 positions agree with TRBD2. The germline CDR1 and CDR2 sequences are SGDLS and YYNGEE. J lost 4 bases, V lost 4 bases, and 3 bases had no gene match. The CDR3 contains 15 residues. Here the CDR3 DNA reads TGTGCCAGCAGCTCCGGGACTAGCGGGTACAATGAGCAGTTCTTC. Translation gives CASSSGTSGYNEQFF.